This record concerns one T cell receptor (beta chain) sequence. Its antigen remains undetermined. The record has no base qualities; no much larger clone is one base away. Other DNA sequences from this sample encode an identical CDR3 as well. V sheds 3 bases and J sheds 5 bases, leaving 2 bases between their ends. The CDR3 measures 11 amino acids from cysteine to phenylalanine. Solely the CDR3 DNA is kept, with 33 bases framed from the first base. The sample is drawn from a study of Ad26.COV2.S vaccination and SARS-CoV-2 variants (TCRdb year 2021). Study-wide context: Donors in the vaccine arm were drawn from COV1001, a phase I-IIa trial of Ad26.COV2.S in healthy adults that was multicentre, randomized, double-blind and placebo-controlled. Throughout the experiments and outcome assessment, investigators stayed blinded to trial group allocation. Ad26.COV2.S was administered intramuscularly at 5 x 10^10 or 1 x 10^11 viral particles, either as a single shot or as two shots given 56 days apart. Trial participants were randomized into five groups of five: low-dose or high-dose Ad26.COV2.S given once or twice, or placebo on both occasions. The TCR-sequenced set comprised around 30 samples: about 19 Ad26.COV2.S vaccine recipients, 5 placebo recipients and 8 SARS-CoV-2 convalescent individuals. TCRbeta repertoire sequencing was used to assess the specificity and breadth of SARS-CoV-2-reactive T cell receptors after Ad26.COV2.S vaccination. What the work shows at the level of the full study, not this receptor alone: Spike-specific TCR breadth was higher in Ad26.COV2.S recipients than in placebo recipients (P = 0.0014). Vaccine and placebo recipients had similar non-spike TCR breadth, a finding consistent with the vaccine containing only spike. Substantial breadth of spike-specific CD8+ and CD4+ T cell responses was reported after vaccination. The authors noted that total T cell responses may have been underestimated by the TCR breadth and depth analyses. The study was not powered to compare responses between vaccine doses or regimens.

TCRbeta CDR3 regions were sequenced with the immunoSEQ Assay. After extraction, genomic DNA underwent amplification by bias-controlled multiplex PCR, followed by high-throughput sequencing. In the authors' own workflow: To quantify the absolute abundance of every unique TCRbeta CDR3 region, sequences were collapsed and filtered. T cell fraction was estimated by normalizing TCRbeta template counts to usable DNA, which was measured by amplifying reference genes present in all nucleated cells. Repertoire TCRs were annotated as SARS-CoV-2-specific by exact matching of V gene, CDR3 amino acid sequence and J gene to a known reactive TCR set. MIRA supplied the reference SARS-CoV-2 TCR set, which was filtered for enrichment in COVID-19-positive ImmuneCODE repertoires so that public or cross-reactive TCRs were removed. Drawing on the MIRA antigens, annotated TCRs were analysed further at the level of specific ORF or position within ORF. Breadth was defined as the number of annotated unique rearrangements divided by the total number of unique productive rearrangements, and depth was defined as the summed frequency of the annotated unique rearrangements. TCR breadth was compared between groups using two-sided Wilcoxon rank-sum tests. This immuneACCESS table, as held by TCRdb, lists in-frame sequences with V and J called but not all clones. Of the missing ones, under half trace to an unresolved V gene in checked studies; the others have no known cause. That table gives V, J and clone size, and the DNA gave D and trimming. Recorded for this sample are roughly 500,000 clones; 80% to 90% of them occurred a single time. About 2.4% of the sample is held by the ten biggest clonotypes.

Interpreted using the paper, the treatment or condition label stands for: approximately 18 received Ad26.COV2.S at low or high dose, single or two shots; about 5 received placebo; per-sample allocation not given. Repertoires of vaccine and placebo recipients were sequenced from samples collected on day 63 after the first injection. In Cohort 1b, roughly 25 adults aged 18-55 years were enrolled at a single site in Boston, USA, between 29 July and 7 August 2020. Ad26.COV2.S was a replication-incompetent adenovirus type 26 vector expressing a prefusion-stabilized SARS-CoV-2 spike protein from the original Wuhan strain.

The sequence was obtained from a person aged 18-60 years who received the Ad26.COV2.S COVID-19 vaccine or a placebo. Here the chain combines TRBV12-3 or TRBV12-4 and TRBJ1-5, with an unclear D gene assignment. This sample comprised peripheral blood, obtained in a trial of Ad26.COV2.S vaccine versus placebo. The DNA sequence reads TGTGCCAGCAGTTTTGATCAGCCCCAGCATTTT. Translation gives CASSFDQPQHF.